The subject of this entry is one T cell receptor (beta chain). Its target is not known. This sample was taken from a study of cytomegalovirus exposure and HLA in healthy donors. PCR involved 60 Vbeta and 13 Jbeta primers. Generated by immunoSEQ multiplex PCR, the TCRdb table keeps only in-frame clones and is missing some. The table includes about 200,000 clones, more than 65% detected once. Trimming removed 5 bases from V and 6 bases from J; junction bases left unmatched: 6. The CDR3 extends over 13 amino acids. Per germline, CDR1 SQVTM and CDR2 ANQGSEA. Study-level findings and limits: The availability of immune exposure information extended only to CMV serostatus. The study reported that TCR beta sequences accurately predicted HLA-A and HLA-B alleles in most subjects.

This TCR derives from a man aged 40-49 years in good health and CMV-seropositive. What was sequenced was PBMCs. V and J are TRBV29-1 and TRBJ1-4; TRBD1 matches at 7 bases. This CDR3 is CSVLGQGDEKLFF. CDR3 bases: TGCAGCGTTCTGGGTCAGGGGGATGAAAAACTGTTTTTT.